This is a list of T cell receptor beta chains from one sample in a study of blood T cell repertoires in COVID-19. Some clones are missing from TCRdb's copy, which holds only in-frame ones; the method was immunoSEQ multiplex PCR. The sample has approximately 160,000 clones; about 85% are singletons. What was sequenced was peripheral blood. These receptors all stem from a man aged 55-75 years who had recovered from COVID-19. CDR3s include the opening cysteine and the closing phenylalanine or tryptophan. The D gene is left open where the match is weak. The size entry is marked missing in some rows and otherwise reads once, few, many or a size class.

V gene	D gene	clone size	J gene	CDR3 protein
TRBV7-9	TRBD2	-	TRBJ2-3	CASSLKRGADTQYF
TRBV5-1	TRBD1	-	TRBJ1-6	CASSLRGRQGKTYGGHSPLHF
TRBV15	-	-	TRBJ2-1	CATSRDLEGVDEQFF
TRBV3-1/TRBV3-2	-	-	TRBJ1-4	CASSPMGAREKLFF
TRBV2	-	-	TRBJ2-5	CASSDRDKTQYF
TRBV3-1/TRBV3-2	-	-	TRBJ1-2	CASSRGTGGNYGYTF
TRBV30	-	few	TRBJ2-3	CAWTTGVIGDTQYF
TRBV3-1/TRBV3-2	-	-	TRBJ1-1	CASSHSWGHTEAFF
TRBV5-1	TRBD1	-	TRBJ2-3	CASSRSTGEADTQYF
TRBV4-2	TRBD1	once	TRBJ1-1	CASSPRTGTNTEAFF
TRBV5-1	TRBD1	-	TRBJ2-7	CASSLYTGGYEQYF
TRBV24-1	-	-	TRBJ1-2	CATSDPPREEGYTF
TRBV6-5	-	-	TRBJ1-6	CASSYGPSYNSPLHF
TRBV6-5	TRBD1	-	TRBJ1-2	CASSQTWTGPYGYTF
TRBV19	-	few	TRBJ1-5	CASSSKQVSNQPQHF
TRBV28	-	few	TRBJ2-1	CASSFNSEQFF
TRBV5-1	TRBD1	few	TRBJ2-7	CASSLGDSYNEQYF
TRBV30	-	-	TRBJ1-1	CAWKSEGSTEAFF
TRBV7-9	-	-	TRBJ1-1	CASSTLGRENTEAFF
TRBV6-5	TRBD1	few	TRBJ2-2	CASSPRTGKAGELFF
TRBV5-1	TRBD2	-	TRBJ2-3	CASSWGAGSSTDTQYF
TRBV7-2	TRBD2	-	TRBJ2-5	CASSLGSSGNQETQYF
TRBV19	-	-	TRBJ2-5	CASSQQETQYF
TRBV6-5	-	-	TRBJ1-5	CASSKPNQPQHF
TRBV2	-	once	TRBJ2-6	CASTGGAEANVLTF
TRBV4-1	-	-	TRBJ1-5	CASSQDGWQPQHF
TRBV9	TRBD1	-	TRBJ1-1	CASSVELTGVNTEAFF
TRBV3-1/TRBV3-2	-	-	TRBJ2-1	CASSQDARPNEQFF